The 12 T cell receptor beta chains reported below all come from one sample, sequenced in a study of T cell responses to AZD1222 COVID-19 vaccine. The table came from immunoSEQ multiplex PCR; TCRdb's copy has only in-frame clones and leaves some out. Of 120,000 to 150,000 clones in the sample, around 89% were seen once. Sequenced material: peripheral blood, taken on day 0 of MenACWY control vaccination. These receptors all come from an adult in good health.

V is TRBV7-9 and J is TRBJ2-3; D is unclear. V was shortened by 5 bases and J by 4 bases, with 7 bases between the two germline ends. Germline V lookup: CDR1 SEHNR, CDR2 FQNEAQ (reference sequence). This CDR3 has 12 amino acids. In DNA, the CDR3 is TGTGCCAGCAGCCCTACCGCAGATACGCAGTATTTT. Translating it yields CASSPTADTQYF.

J is TRBJ2-2 and V is TRBV5-1; TRBD2 matches at 9 bases. V lost 4 bases and J lost 5; bases outside the gene matches: 6. The CDR3 is made up of 15 amino acids. Germline V lookup: CDR1 SGHRS, CDR2 YFSETQ. The CDR3 nucleotides read TGCGCCAGCAGCCGCGGACTAGCGACAACCGGGGAGCTGTTTTTT. It is translated as CASSRGLATTGELFF.

This chain links TRBV19 with TRBJ2-5; 7 bases line up with TRBD1. J lost 5 bases, V lost 4 bases, and 7 bases had no gene match. This CDR3 is built from 14 residues. The germline gives CDR1 LNHDA, CDR2 SQIVND (reference sequence). CDR3 sequence reads: CASSTRQGTETQYF. The CDR3 DNA is TGTGCCAGTAGTACCCGACAGGGAACGGAGACCCAGTACTTC. Full variable domain (rest looked up from reference TRBV19 and TRBJ2-5): DGGITQSPKYLFRKEGQNVTLSCEQNLNHDAMYWYRQDPGQGLRLIYYSQIVNDFQKGDIAEGYSVSREKKESFPLTVTSAQKNPTAFYLCASSTRQGTETQYFGPGTRLLVL.

The rearrangement uses TRBV25-1 and TRBJ2-7; 11 positions match TRBD2. CDR1 MGHDK and CDR2 SYGVNS come from the germline V gene. The trim removed 4 bases at V and 3 bases at J, leaving 11 bases unmatched. The CDR3 is 17 residues long. CDR3 nucleotides: TGTGCCAGCAGTGTAACTAGCGGGAGAGGGGGGCTCTACGAGCAGTACTTC. Protein: CASSVTSGRGGLYEQYF.

The chain carries TRBV18 and TRBJ1-2, with D perhaps matching TRBD1 (6 bases). Germline assignment: CDR1 KGHSH and CDR2 LQKENI. V lost 6 bases and J 7 bases, leaving 12 bases between the germline ends. The CDR3 length is 12 residues. The CDR3 DNA reads TGTGCCAGCTCGAAAGACAGGCTTGGCTACACCTTC. This codes for CASSKDRLGYTF.

The chain is built from TRBV5-5 and TRBJ2-7; D is ambiguous. The V end lost 4 bases, the J end lost 0 bases, and 14 bases lay between the germline ends. CDR1 is SGHKS, CDR2 YYEKEE, per germline (reference sequence). This CDR3 comprises 15 residues. The CDR3 coding sequence is TGTGCCAGCAGCCCTGCAGTGGGATTCTCCTACGAGCAGTACTTC. Its protein product is CASSPAVGFSYEQYF.

The rearrangement uses TRBV30 and TRBJ1-6, with TRBD1 identical over 11 bases. The V and J ends lost 5 bases and 1 base, in that order; junction bases with no gene match: 7. CDR3 length equals 17 residues. Germline V lookup: CDR1 GTSNPN, CDR2 SVGIG (reference sequence). The CDR3 coding sequence is TGTGCCTGGGCGACCGGGACAGGGGGGTCCTATAATTCACCCCTCCACTTT. This sequence encodes CAWATGTGGSYNSPLHF.

The chain links TRBV28 to TRBJ1-6; tentative D call: TRBD1 (5 bases). V was clipped by 6 bases and J by 3 bases, with 12 bases between them. Germline-derived CDR1 and CDR2 are MDHEN and SYDVKM. The CDR3 runs 15 residues. CDR3 amino acids: CASSPSGGYNSPLHF. The CDR3 DNA reads TGTGCCAGCAGCCCTTCGGGGGGCTATAATTCACCCCTCCACTTT.

This clone was counted only a few times. V and J are TRBV6-5 and TRBJ1-2, with 8 nucleotides matching TRBD1. With V trimmed by 5 bases and J by 5 bases, 4 bases remained unmatched. CDR3 length: 13 amino acids. Germline CDR1 reads MNHEY; CDR2 reads SVGAGI. CDR3 sequence (DNA): TGTGCCAGCAGTATCACAGGGGGGTATGGCTACACCTTC. Translating it yields CASSITGGYGYTF.

The chain combines TRBV5-1 with TRBJ2-3, with D possibly matching TRBD2 (5 bases). This CDR3 is built from 16 residues. Trimming removed 0 bases at V and 0 bases at J, with 11 bases between. Germline CDR1 SGHRS, CDR2 YFSETQ. The CDR3 protein is CASSLVGRTSTDTQYF. The DNA of the CDR3 is TGCGCCAGCAGCTTGGTCGGCAGGACTAGCACAGATACGCAGTATTTT.

This chain joins TRBV4-1 and TRBJ1-1; D perhaps matches TRBD1 (6 bases). V lost 0 bases, J lost 3 bases, and 11 bases lay in between. The CDR3 sequence is 15 residues long. From germline, CDR1 is MGHRA and CDR2 YSYEKL. In DNA, the CDR3 is TGCGCCAGCAGCCAAGACCTACAGGGATACACTGAAGCTTTCTTT. Its translation is CASSQDLQGYTEAFF.

The gene calls are TRBV6-2 or TRBV6-3 and TRBJ1-5, with TRBD1 matching over 7 bases. Germline trimming cut 5 bases from V and 7 bases from J; bases unmatched to any gene: 5. In germline, CDR1 is MNHEY, CDR2 SVGEGT. The CDR3 loop spans 13 amino acids. CDR3 bases: TGTGCCAGCAGTCAGGGGGGGGCGCAGCCCCAGCATTTT. Translating gives CASSQGGAQPQHF.